This TCR beta chain was sequenced for a study of T cell changes during pregnancy in multiple sclerosis. This table comes from immunoSEQ multiplex PCR, and its TCRdb copy is limited to in-frame clones, with some not included. The sample lists 65,000 to 85,000 clones, just over 90% occurring once. V shed 4 bases, J shed 8 bases, and the junction held 12 bases outside the gene matches. This CDR3 is 15 amino acids long. Germline lookup yields CDR1 SGHRS and CDR2 YFSETQ. Specimen: peripheral blood, collected in the second trimester of pregnancy. The origin of this receptor is a female donor with multiple sclerosis, enrolled in a pregnancy study. The chain combines TRBV5-1 with TRBJ1-2; 9 nucleotides match TRBD1. The CDR3 coding sequence is TGCGCCAGCAGCCCCAACCCCGGGACAGGGAAGGGCTACACCTTC. This gives the protein CASSPNPGTGKGYTF.